This T cell receptor beta chain was obtained from a study of blood T cells in healthy people across ages. CDR3 size: 17 residues. CDR1 and CDR2 from the germline V gene are SGHDN and FVKESK. A second roughly 6 to 11 cycle PCR used barcoded and J-beta primers. TCRdb passed the 5' RACE reads through MiXCR, listing each CDR3 protein once. The table records about a million distinct CDR3 sequences, roughly two fifths of them present only once. General observations from the study: Age brought a roughly linear fall in TCR beta diversity measured per million T cells.

Note on this clonotype: Its antigen is unidentified. The junction departs from germline at one end; a sequencing error may be responsible.

The chain links TRBV14 to TRBJ1-5, with D tentatively TRBD1 (6 bases). The source of this sequence is a man aged 18-30 years in good health. Sequencing was done on a sample of blood. CDR3 DNA: TGTGCCAGCAACCAACGGGGGCAGCATTATAGCAATCAGCCCCAGCATTTT. It specifies CASNQRGQHYSNQPQHF.